The 27 T cell receptor beta chains reported below all come from one sample, sequenced in a study of cytomegalovirus exposure and HLA in healthy donors. The PCR employed 60 Vbeta primers together with 13 Jbeta primers. Data came from immunoSEQ multiplex PCR; TCRdb stores just in-frame clones and leaves some out. The table includes some 120,000 clones, approximately 89% detected once. The sample comprised PBMCs. These receptors were collected from a young woman in good health and CMV-seropositive.

This CDR3 reads CASSLPPWDRWNTEAFF. The CDR3 bases are TGTGCCAGCAGTTTACCCCCCTGGGACAGGTGGAACACTGAAGCTTTCTTT. The gene calls are TRBV27 and TRBJ1-1; 8 nucleotides match TRBD1. Germline V gives CDR1 MNHEY, CDR2 SMNVEV (reference sequence). This CDR3 has 17 residues. V dropped 2 bases and J dropped 1; count of bases not matched to a gene: 9.

The chain carries TRBV13 and TRBJ2-7; 10 nucleotides line up with TRBD1. The CDR3 is 15 residues long. The V segment lost 5 bases and the J segment 5 bases; nucleotides outside the gene matches: 9. The germline CDR1 and CDR2 sequences are PRHDT and FYEKMQ (reference sequence). Written as DNA, the CDR3 is TGTGCCAGCAGCAAAAGGACAGGGGGGCTCGACGAGCAGTACTTC. Its translation: CASSKRTGGLDEQYF.

V usage is TRBV30 and J usage is TRBJ2-3; 8 bases agree with TRBD1. V gave up 1 base and J gave up 1 base; unmatched junction bases: 1. CDR3 length equals 14 residues. Germline V gene lookup returns CDR1 GTSNPN and CDR2 SVGIG (reference sequence). CDR3 amino acids: CAWSGGQGTDTQYF. In nucleotides, the CDR3 is TGTGCCTGGAGTGGGGGACAGGGCACAGATACGCAGTATTTT.

This clone occurred once. One end of the junction fails to match germline, which may point to a read error. The chain is built from TRBV19 and TRBJ2-1; the D gene is possibly TRBD1 (5 bases). CDR3 length: 11 residues. Germline V gene data show CDR1 as LNHDA and CDR2 as SQIVND (reference sequence). The CDR3 nucleotides are TGTGCCAGTGGTATAAGGGGTGAGCAGTTCTTC. The encoded protein is CASGIRGEQFF. Full variable domain (rest looked up from reference TRBV19 and TRBJ2-1): DGGITQSPKYLFRKEGQNVTLSCEQNLNHDAMYWYRQDPGQGLRLIYYSQIVNDFQKGDIAEGYSVSREKKESFPLTVTSAQKNPTAFYLCASGIRGEQFFGPGTRLTVL.

The chain links TRBV5-1 to TRBJ2-4; D call uncertain. From germline, CDR1 is SGHRS and CDR2 YFSETQ. This CDR3 comprises 14 residues. V lost 4 bases to trimming and J lost 5 bases, with 13 bases between them. The CDR3 loop is CASSPVIGQNIQYF. The CDR3 DNA sequence: TGCGCCAGCAGCCCCGTCATTGGGCAAAACATTCAGTACTTC. The full variable domain, with the rest looked up from reference TRBV5-1 and TRBJ2-4, is KAGVTQTPRYLIKTRGQQVTLSCSPISGHRSVSWYQQTPGQGLQFLFEYFSETQRNKGNFPGRFSGRQFSNSRSEMNVSTLELGDSALYLCASSPVIGQNIQYFGAGTRLSVL.

Here the CDR3 DNA reads TGTGCCAGTATTGGGCGAATTGGCGGCAATCAGCCCCAGCATTTT. Amino acid sequence: CASIGRIGGNQPQHF. V gene TRBV19 combines with J gene TRBJ1-5, with unresolved D. CDR1 is LNHDA and CDR2 is SQIVND in the germline V gene (reference sequence). This CDR3 spans 15 amino acids. V lost 7 bases and J 2 bases, leaving 15 bases between the germline ends. Drawing the rest from reference TRBV19 and TRBJ1-5, the complete variable domain is DGGITQSPKYLFRKEGQNVTLSCEQNLNHDAMYWYRQDPGQGLRLIYYSQIVNDFQKGDIAEGYSVSREKKESFPLTVTSAQKNPTAFYLCASIGRIGGNQPQHFGDGTRLSIL.

The chain uses TRBV6-1 and TRBJ2-6; D is ambiguous. This CDR3 has 10 residues. Trimming cost V 9 bases and J 9 bases, with 6 bases left between them. The germline CDR1 and CDR2 sequences are MNHNS and SASEGT. The CDR3 bases are TGTGCCAGGGCTTTCAACGTCCTGACTTTC. It codes for CARAFNVLTF.

This clone was seen once. The chain employs TRBV28 and TRBJ2-5; D is possibly TRBD1 (6 bases). Judging by the DNA end, TRBJ2-7 fits better; the J call may be wrong. Germline CDR1 MDHEN, CDR2 SYDVKM. The CDR3 consists of 15 residues. CDR3 DNA sequence: TGTGCCAGCAGTTATTACAGGGCCCTCTCCTACGAGCAGTACTTC. Protein product: CASSYYRALSYEQYF.

The rearrangement joins TRBV28 to TRBJ2-2; no clear D. Per the germline V gene, CDR1 is MDHEN and CDR2 is SYDVKM. This CDR3 spans 13 amino acids. V lost 4 bases and J 0 bases, leaving 3 bases between the germline ends. Here the CDR3 reads CASSSSNTGELFF. The CDR3 DNA is TGTGCCAGCAGTTCCTCGAACACCGGGGAGCTGTTTTTT.

The J gene is TRBJ2-7, the V gene TRBV29-1; 10 positions match TRBD1. There are 14 residues in the CDR3. Trimming removed 4 bases from V and 0 bases from J; junction bases left unmatched: 3. Germline assignment: CDR1 SQVTM and CDR2 ANQGSEA. As DNA, the CDR3 is TGCAGCGTTGCCGGGACAGGGGCCTCCTACGAGCAGTACTTC. Its translation is CSVAGTGASYEQYF.

V gene TRBV9 combines with J gene TRBJ2-7, with D perhaps TRBD2 (5 bases). Germline values: CDR1 SGDLS, CDR2 YYNGEE. Deletions cut 4 bases from V and 6 bases from J, with 11 bases between. This CDR3 has 12 residues. The CDR3 loop is CASSPYRGEQYF. Written as DNA, the CDR3 is TGTGCCAGCAGCCCATACCGGGGCGAGCAGTACTTC.

The V call is TRBV9, the J call TRBJ1-2; perhaps TRBD1 as D (5 bases). The CDR3 is 14 amino acids. V gave up 4 bases and J gave up 8 bases, with 18 bases separating them. Germline CDR1 reads SGDLS; CDR2 reads YYNGEE. CDR3 loop: CASSQGGGGKGYTF. The CDR3 coding sequence is TGTGCCAGCAGCCAGGGTGGGGGAGGGAAGGGCTACACCTTC.

This sequence joins TRBV15 and TRBJ1-2; 8 nucleotides line up with TRBD1. Germline-derived CDR1 and CDR2 are LNHNV and YYDKDF (reference sequence). The V and J ends lost 1 base and 4 bases, in that order; junction bases with no gene match: 5. This CDR3 contains 15 residues. This CDR3 reads CATSRGRTGPYGYTF. The CDR3 DNA reads TGTGCCACCAGCAGAGGAAGGACAGGGCCCTATGGCTACACCTTC.

The chain couples TRBV2 to TRBJ1-1, with unresolved D. The CDR3 loop spans 15 amino acids. Germline-derived CDR1 and CDR2 are SNHLY and FYNNEI. Trimming removed 0 bases at V and 5 bases at J, with 13 bases between. DNA for the CDR3: TGTGCCAGCAGTGAAGCGCTTCGGTGGAGGACTGAAGCTTTCTTT. Its translation is CASSEALRWRTEAFF.

This chain links TRBV6-5 with TRBJ2-1, with 10 bases aligning to TRBD1. With V trimmed by 6 bases and J by 5 bases, 4 bases remained unmatched. CDR3 size: 14 residues. Germline CDR1 reads MNHEY; CDR2 reads SVGAGI. The CDR3 DNA follows: TGTGCCAGCAGCTACGGGACAGGGGACAATGAGCAGTTCTTC. The encoded protein is CASSYGTGDNEQFF.

The V call is TRBV28, the J call TRBJ2-1; D is possibly TRBD2 (6 bases). Germline CDR1 and CDR2: MDHEN and SYDVKM. Trimming shortened V by 8 bases and J by 7 bases, and 9 bases separated the two germline ends. This CDR3 has 11 amino acids. The CDR3 DNA sequence: TGTGCCAGCGGAGGGTTGAATGAGCAGTTCTTC. It yields the protein CASGGLNEQFF.

The chain combines TRBV5-6 with TRBJ1-1, with D possibly TRBD1 on 5 matching bases. The germline CDR1 and CDR2 sequences are SGHDT and YYEEEE. The CDR3 totals 12 residues. Trimming cost V 4 bases and J 8 bases, with 12 bases left between them. CDR3 DNA: TGTGCCAGCAGCCGGGGGGGTCTGGAAGCTTTCTTT. Protein: CASSRGGLEAFF.

V is TRBV5-1 and J is TRBJ1-2; perhaps TRBD1 as D (6 bases). The germline V and J ends were trimmed by 0 bases and 7 bases, with 10 bases remaining between them. There are 13 residues in the CDR3. Germline values: CDR1 SGHRS, CDR2 YFSETQ. CDR3 residues: CASSLEGQSGYTF. CDR3 nucleotide sequence: TGCGCCAGCAGCTTGGAGGGACAAAGTGGCTACACCTTC.

The chain uses TRBV19 and TRBJ2-2, with TRBD2 matching over 8 bases. CDR1 and CDR2 (germline): LNHDA, SQIVND (reference sequence). The V and J ends lost 10 bases and 10 bases, in that order; junction bases with no gene match: 17. The CDR3 sequence is 15 residues long. The CDR3 nucleotides are TGTGCCACTATGGCCGGGACTAGGGGTAGGCCGGAGCTGTTTTTT. Amino acids: CATMAGTRGRPELFF.

This sequence joins TRBV10-3 and TRBJ1-2, with TRBD1 identical over 7 bases. This CDR3 region has 13 residues. CDR1 is ENHRY, CDR2 SYGVKD, per germline. V was clipped by 2 bases and J by 4 bases; unmatched bases: 1. CDR3 residues: CAISEQGGYGYTF. The CDR3 nucleotides read TGTGCCATCAGTGAGCAGGGGGGCTATGGCTACACCTTC.

This rearrangement joins TRBV30 to TRBJ2-7; 14 nucleotides agree with TRBD2. J gave up 2 bases and V 0 bases, and 3 bases lay outside the gene matches. Germline CDR1 reads GTSNPN; CDR2 reads SVGIG (reference sequence). The CDR3 consists of 16 residues. The CDR3 region has the DNA TGTGCCTGGAGTGTAGAGACTAGCGGGAGGGCCTACGAGCAGTACTTC. Protein: CAWSVETSGRAYEQYF. Looking up the rest from reference TRBV30 and TRBJ2-7 gives the full variable domain: SQTIHQWPATLVQPVGSPLSLECTVEGTSNPNLYWYRQAAGRGLQLLFYSVGIGQISSEVPQNLSASRPQDRQFILSSKKLLLSDSGFYLCAWSVETSGRAYEQYFGPGTRLTVT.

CDR3 sequence: CASRNSGGSGELFF. The CDR3, as DNA: TGTGCCAGCAGAAATAGCGGGGGATCCGGGGAGCTGTTTTTT. V is TRBV6-1 and J is TRBJ2-2; 9 bases are shared with TRBD2. CDR1 and CDR2 (germline): MNHNS, SASEGT. The CDR3 runs 14 residues. V lost 6 bases and J lost 6; bases outside the gene matches: 5.

This chain joins TRBV7-9 and TRBJ2-1; TRBD2 might be the D (5 bases). Per germline, CDR1 SEHNR and CDR2 FQNEAQ (reference sequence). V gave up 1 base and J gave up 9 bases, with 16 bases separating them. This CDR3 region has 15 residues. The CDR3 nucleotides read TGTGCCAGCAGCTTAGGTGGTGAGGCGGGCGGTGAGCAGTTCTTC. This translates into CASSLGGEAGGEQFF.

The J gene is TRBJ1-2, the V gene TRBV2; 7 bases fit TRBD1. In germline, CDR1 is SNHLY, CDR2 FYNNEI. The V segment lost 7 bases and the J segment 0 bases; nucleotides outside the gene matches: 8. The CDR3 contains 15 residues. In DNA, the CDR3 is TGTGCCAGCAAGGGCAAGACAGGGACTAACTATGGCTACACCTTC. Residues: CASKGKTGTNYGYTF.

The V and J genes are TRBV19 and TRBJ1-4, with TRBD1 matching 7 bases. Germline values: CDR1 LNHDA, CDR2 SQIVND (reference sequence). The length of the CDR3 is 14 residues. J was trimmed by 4 bases and V by 10 bases; bases with no gene match: 9. The chain's CDR3 is CATSRGTVNEKLFF. The CDR3 coding sequence is TGTGCCACCTCCCGAGGGACAGTTAATGAAAAACTGTTTTTT.

V usage is TRBV5-4 and J usage is TRBJ1-3; D is undetermined. The CDR3 has 15 amino acids. Deletions cut 4 bases from V and 0 bases from J, with 11 bases between. Germline V gene sequence: CDR1 SGHNT, CDR2 YYREEE (reference sequence). The CDR3 nucleotides are TGTGCCAGCAGCCTACTTGAGAGCTCTGGAAACACCATATATTTT. Its protein product is CASSLLESSGNTIYF.

V and J are TRBV10-3 and TRBJ2-1; maybe TRBD1 (6 bases). Germline V gene sequence: CDR1 ENHRY, CDR2 SYGVKD. V gave up 6 bases and J gave up 5 bases, with 14 bases separating them. The CDR3 totals 14 residues. CDR3 in DNA: TGTGCCATCAGCACCCGGGACACCCACAATGAGCAGTTCTTC. As protein: CAISTRDTHNEQFF.